The source of this T cell receptor (beta chain) is a study of blood T cell repertoires in COVID-19. The V gene's germline CDR1 is SGHRS and CDR2 YFSETQ. J gave up 5 bases and V 0 bases, and 4 bases lay outside the gene matches. The length of the CDR3 is 14 residues. Sequenced by immunoSEQ multiplex PCR; TCRdb stores in-frame clones only, minus some. The table includes approximately 120,000 clones, about 85% detected once. The sample consisted of peripheral blood. The chain employs TRBV5-1 and TRBJ2-7; TRBD2 matches 8 bases. The source of this sequence is a human donor in a cohort sampled during active COVID-19. Here the CDR3 reads CASSLAGGTNEQYV. In DNA form, the CDR3 reads TGCGCCAGCAGCTTGGCGGGAGGGACCAACGAGCAGTACGTC.